The text below deals with one T cell receptor (beta chain). The target antigen is unknown. The CDR3 regions of TCR beta were amplified from RNA transcripts. A first-round RT-PCR of the TCR CDR3 used the HTBI primer set. A single record per CDR3 protein comes from TCRdb applying MiXCR to the multiplex PCR reads. The repertoire holds 660,000 or so distinct CDR3 sequences, with less than 45% as singletons. Uncontrolled infection, other autoimmune disease, pregnancy or lactation led to exclusion. This specimen comes from a study of T cells in Graves' hyperthyroidism and ophthalmopathy. The CDR3 is 16 amino acids. Germline V lookup: CDR1 KGHDR, CDR2 SFDVKD. With 3 bases clipped from V and 4 bases from J, the junction kept 6 bases outside the gene matches. Study-level findings and limits: The model foresaw ophthalmopathy a median around 6.4 months prior to onset. Most expanded thyroid clonotypes above 0.001 also appeared in blood.

This sequence was found in an adult man with Graves' disease, either hyperthyroidism or ophthalmopathy (not recorded which). Source material: peripheral blood or thyroid tissue (not recorded which). This chain connects TRBV24-1 to TRBJ2-3; 10 nucleotides align to TRBD2. For the CDR3, the DNA is TGTGCCACCAGTGATAAGGCTAGCGGGGGACCAGATACGCAGTATTTT. The encoded protein is CATSDKASGGPDTQYF.